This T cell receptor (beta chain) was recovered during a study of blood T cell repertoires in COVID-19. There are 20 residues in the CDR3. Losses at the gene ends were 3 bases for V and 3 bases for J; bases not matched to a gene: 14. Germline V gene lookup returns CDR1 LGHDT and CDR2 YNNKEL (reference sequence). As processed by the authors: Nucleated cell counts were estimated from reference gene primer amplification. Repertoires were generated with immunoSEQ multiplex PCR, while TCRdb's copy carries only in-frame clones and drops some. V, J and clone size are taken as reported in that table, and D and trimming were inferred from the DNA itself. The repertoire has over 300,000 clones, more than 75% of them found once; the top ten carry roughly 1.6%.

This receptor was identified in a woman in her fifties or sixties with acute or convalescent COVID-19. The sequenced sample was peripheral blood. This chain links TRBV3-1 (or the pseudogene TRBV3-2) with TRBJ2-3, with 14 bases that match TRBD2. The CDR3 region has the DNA TGTGCCAGCAGCCACCCGACAGGGGGGACTAGCGGGAGCCCTACAGATACGCAGTATTTT. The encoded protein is CASSHPTGGTSGSPTDTQYF.